The 13 T cell receptor beta chains listed next were all sequenced from one sample in a study of radiotherapy plus CTLA-4 blockade in lung cancer. The method was immunoSEQ multiplex PCR; TCRdb's version includes in-frame clones alone and lacks a portion of them. The profile shows approximately 90,000 clones, approximately 83% of them singletons. The sequenced sample was peripheral blood, obtained from a patient treated with radiotherapy plus ipilimumab. The receptors originated from a human donor with non-small cell lung cancer who had stable disease on radiotherapy plus ipilimumab.

The chain links TRBV7-8 to TRBJ2-5; 9 positions agree with TRBD2. The length of the CDR3 is 14 residues. CDR1 and CDR2 from the germline V gene are SGHVS and FQNEAQ. The V segment lost 1 base and the J segment 4 bases; nucleotides outside the gene matches: 1. The CDR3 DNA sequence: TGTGCCAGCAGCTTAGGCGGGAGGGCAGAGACCCAGTACTTC. Encoded protein: CASSLGGRAETQYF.

V is TRBV4-1 and J is TRBJ1-4, with 9 nucleotides matching TRBD1. The junction had 8 bases not matched to a gene; V was cut back by 4 bases and J by 8 bases. The V gene's germline CDR1 is MGHRA and CDR2 YSYEKL. This CDR3 is 15 amino acids long. The CDR3 bases are TGCGCCAGCAGCCCACCGGGACAGGGTGGCGAAAAACTGTTTTTT. Protein: CASSPPGQGGEKLFF.

V gene TRBV7-8 combines with J gene TRBJ2-7; TRBD1 matches 8 bases. V shed 5 bases, J shed 11 bases, and the junction held 8 bases outside the gene matches. Germline V gene lookup returns CDR1 SGHVS and CDR2 FQNEAQ. This CDR3 is 12 amino acids long. CDR3 region: CASSAGQAQEYF. In nucleotides, the CDR3 is TGTGCCAGCAGCGCGGGACAGGCCCAGGAGTACTTC.

This sequence joins TRBV19 and TRBJ2-1, with D hard to call. Between the trimmed V and J ends, which lost 7 bases and 7 bases, there was a span of 23 bases. CDR1 is LNHDA and CDR2 is SQIVND in the germline V gene (reference sequence). The CDR3 covers 16 residues. CDR3 region: CASTRTGPPIMNEQFF. In DNA form, the CDR3 reads TGTGCCAGTACCCGTACGGGCCCCCCCATAATGAATGAGCAGTTCTTC. Full variable domain (remainder filled in from reference TRBV19 and TRBJ2-1): DGGITQSPKYLFRKEGQNVTLSCEQNLNHDAMYWYRQDPGQGLRLIYYSQIVNDFQKGDIAEGYSVSREKKESFPLTVTSAQKNPTAFYLCASTRTGPPIMNEQFFGPGTRLTVL.

The chain has TRBV7-8 and TRBJ1-2, with D uncertain. CDR1 and CDR2 (germline): SGHVS, FQNEAQ. This CDR3 has 14 residues. The V end lost 1 base, the J end lost 3 bases, and 9 bases lay between the germline ends. The CDR3 nucleotides read TGTGCCAGCAGCTTAGACGGGCTCGACTATGGCTACACCTTC. Amino acids: CASSLDGLDYGYTF.

The rearrangement uses TRBV6-1 and TRBJ1-6, with 7 bases that match TRBD1. After removal of 5 bases from V and 9 bases from J, the junction contained 10 bases not matched to a gene. Germline V lookup: CDR1 MNHNS, CDR2 SASEGT. The CDR3 sequence is 15 residues long. As DNA, the CDR3 is TGTGCCAGCAGTCAGCAGGGGGAGGGTCCTTCACCCCTCCACTTT. This translates into CASSQQGEGPSPLHF.

The chain combines TRBV6-1 with TRBJ2-1; a possible D gene is TRBD1 (5 bases). The CDR3 loop spans 17 amino acids. Trimming took off 2 bases at V and 0 bases at J, with 14 bases between the two ends. Germline values: CDR1 MNHNS, CDR2 SASEGT. The CDR3, as DNA: TGTGCCAGCAGTGAACAGGGTCCTCCGAGCTCCTACAATGAGCAGTTCTTC. Its translation is CASSEQGPPSSYNEQFF.

The rearrangement uses TRBV2 and TRBJ1-1, with TRBD1 matching over 9 bases. Per the germline V gene, CDR1 is SNHLY and CDR2 is FYNNEI. This CDR3 spans 14 amino acids. Losses at the gene ends were 6 bases for V and 4 bases for J; bases not matched to a gene: 6. CDR3 DNA: TGTGCCAGCAGCTACATGACAGGGGGCACTGAAGCTTTCTTT. Translated, it gives CASSYMTGGTEAFF.

The chain recombines TRBV7-3 with TRBJ2-1; 10 bases agree with TRBD2. Germline CDR1 SGHTA, CDR2 FQGTGA. This CDR3 is built from 15 residues. Trimming removed 4 bases from V and 7 bases from J; junction bases left unmatched: 7. The CDR3 here is CASSSTSGTANEQFF. CDR3 sequence (DNA): TGTGCCAGCAGCTCCACTAGCGGGACTGCGAATGAGCAGTTCTTC.

The DNA of the CDR3 is TGTGCCAGCAGTTCCCTCTCAGGGATGCGCAATCAGCCCCAGCATTTT. Translation: CASSSLSGMRNQPQHF. V is TRBV27 and J is TRBJ1-5; D possibly corresponds to TRBD1 (5 bases). The length of the CDR3 is 16 residues. Germline V lookup: CDR1 MNHEY, CDR2 SMNVEV (reference sequence). V was pared by 4 bases and J by 2 bases, with 15 bases between.

This chain connects TRBV28 to TRBJ1-3, with D maybe TRBD1 (5 bases). Trimming left V 3 bases short and J 4 bases short, with 19 bases between. The CDR3 has 17 residues. Germline V gene lookup returns CDR1 MDHEN and CDR2 SYDVKM. For the CDR3, the DNA is TGTGCCAGCAGTTTGCCCGGGGGGTCATCGGGAGGAAACACCATATATTTT. Encoded protein: CASSLPGGSSGGNTIYF. Using reference TRBV28 and TRBJ1-3 for the parts outside the CDR3, the full variable domain is DVKVTQSSRYLVKRTGEKVFLECVQDMDHENMFWYRQDPGLGLRLIYFSYDVKMKEKGDIPEGYSVSREKKERFSLILESASTNQTSMYLCASSLPGGSSGGNTIYFGEGSWLTVV.

The chain recombines TRBV30 with TRBJ1-5, with D hard to call. The CDR3 covers 17 residues. Germline CDR1 GTSNPN, CDR2 SVGIG (reference sequence). Trimming left V 0 bases short and J 0 bases short, with 15 bases between. Here the CDR3 reads CAWSVGQPPYSNQPQHF. In DNA, the CDR3 is TGTGCCTGGAGTGTAGGGCAGCCCCCTTATAGCAATCAGCCCCAGCATTTT.

The chain employs TRBV9 and TRBJ2-7, with 7 bases aligning to TRBD1. V lost 4 bases and J lost 7; bases outside the gene matches: 8. Germline CDR1 is SGDLS and CDR2 is YYNGEE. The CDR3 has 13 amino acids. CDR3 DNA: TGTGCCAGCAGCCAGAGGGGGCCGGGTGAGCAGTACTTC. Its translation is CASSQRGPGEQYF.